Listed here is a single T cell receptor (beta chain). The source of the sample is a study of blood T cell repertoires in COVID-19. Overall study context: Spain, Italy and the United States supplied samples that represented acute and convalescent COVID-19. Nucleic acid was either cDNA or gDNA, and it came from T cells, B-cell-depleted T cells, or PBMCs.

This CDR3 region has 14 residues. With 5 bases removed from V and 1 base from J, the gap between germline ends came to 11 bases. The germline V gene has CDR1 SGHTA and CDR2 FQGNSA. Authors' methods: Estimation of nucleated cell counts was performed using reference gene primer amplification. Data came from immunoSEQ multiplex PCR; TCRdb stores just in-frame clones and leaves some out. The D gene and trimming were derived from the DNA, and the V and J assignments and clone size from that table. This table holds 95,000 to 120,000 clones, around 89% found once. This chain uses TRBV7-2 with TRBJ1-1, with D perhaps TRBD1 (5 bases). This clonotype was sampled from a woman between 50 and 59 years old with acute or convalescent COVID-19. Sequencing used peripheral blood. As DNA, the CDR3 is TGTGCCAGCAGCAGCGGGACTGCGAACACTGAAGCTTTCTTT. Amino acid sequence: CASSSGTANTEAFF.